This is a list of T cell receptor beta chains from one sample in a study of blood T cell repertoires in COVID-19. Assay used: immunoSEQ multiplex PCR; TCRdb lists only in-frame clones, some missing. The table includes about 320,000 clones, 85% detected once. The specimen was PBMCs or T cells enriched from blood (not recorded which). The receptor source for this set is a woman in her twenties or thirties who had been exposed to COVID-19. CDR3s include the opening cysteine and the closing phenylalanine or tryptophan. A D gene is named only where the DNA matches it firmly. Clone sizes are given selectively: once, few, many, or a class where the clone is expanded.

j_call,clone_size,v_call,d_call,cdr3_nt,cdr3_aa
TRBJ1-6,NA,TRBV28,NA,TGTGCCAGCAGACAGGGCGAAGCAAATTCACCCCTCCACTTT,CASRQGEANSPLHF
TRBJ1-1,NA,TRBV18,NA,TGTGCCAGCTCACTCCGAGGGGGTGCATACACTGAAGCTTTCTTT,CASSLRGGAYTEAFF
TRBJ2-1,NA,TRBV19,TRBD1,TGTGCCAGTAGTGGACAGGGAGGCTCCTACAATGAGCAGTTCTTC,CASSGQGGSYNEQFF
TRBJ1-5,few,TRBV5-5,TRBD1,TGTGCCAGCAGCCCCGTCCCGACAGGGGCCCATCAGCCCCAGCATTTT,CASSPVPTGAHQPQHF
TRBJ2-1,NA,TRBV19,NA,TGTGCCAGTAGTACCGCCCGGCCAGGGAGGGGGGGGAATGAGCAGTTCTTC,CASSTARPGRGGNEQFF
TRBJ1-5,NA,TRBV19,NA,TGTGCCAGTAGTATTTTCTCAGGTTTGAATCAGCCCCAGCATTTT,CASSIFSGLNQPQHF
TRBJ2-2,NA,TRBV7-2,TRBD2,TGTGCCAGCAGCTCCGATAGCGGGGGGATTAACACCGGGGAGCTGTTTTTT,CASSSDSGGINTGELFF
TRBJ2-2,many,TRBV7-3,NA,TGTGCCAGCAGCCGGAGCAACACCGGGGAGCTGTTTTTT,CASSRSNTGELFF
TRBJ2-1,many,TRBV6-4,TRBD2,TGTGCCAGCAGTGGACTAGCGGGAGCCAATGAGCAGTTCTTC,CASSGLAGANEQFF
TRBJ2-7,NA,TRBV2,NA,TGTGCCAGCAGTCGGGACTCGTTCTACGAGCAGTACTTC,CASSRDSFYEQYF
TRBJ1-2,NA,TRBV2,TRBD1,TGTGCCAGCAGGCGGTTGGGGACAGGCAATCATTATGGCTACACCTTC,CASRRLGTGNHYGYTF
TRBJ2-1,NA,TRBV9,TRBD2,TGTGCCAGCAGCGTAGGCAGGTCGGTAGCGGGGATAAACAATGAGCAGTTCTTC,CASSVGRSVAGINNEQFF
TRBJ1-6,NA,TRBV5-1,NA,TGCGCCAGCAGCCCCCGGACAGACTATAATTCACCCCTCCACTTT,CASSPRTDYNSPLHF
TRBJ2-7,NA,TRBV5-1,NA,TGCGCCAGTACCGGGGACTACGAGCAGTACTTC,CASTGDYEQYF
TRBJ1-1,NA,TRBV19,NA,TGTGCCAGTAGTATCAGGGCAGGAGGCGTCAGGGGCACTGAAGCTTTCTTT,CASSIRAGGVRGTEAFF
TRBJ2-3,NA,TRBV2,TRBD2,TGTGCCAGCAGTGATACAGGAGCGGGGGGGCTAGTAGATACGCAGTATTTT,CASSDTGAGGLVDTQYF
TRBJ2-3,NA,TRBV9,NA,TGTGCCAGCAGCGTACAGTCGGATACGCAGTATTTT,CASSVQSDTQYF
TRBJ2-1,NA,TRBV3-1/TRBV3-2,NA,TGTGCCAGCAGCTCGACGGGGGTCTACAATGAGCAGTTCTTC,CASSSTGVYNEQFF
TRBJ1-1,NA,TRBV19,NA,TGTGCCAGTAGTACCACCGGGACACCTAACACTGAAGCTTTCTTT,CASSTTGTPNTEAFF
TRBJ2-7,NA,TRBV9,TRBD1,TGTGCCAGCAGCGTAACCTCAACAGGGGGTTCCTACGAGCAGTACTTC,CASSVTSTGGSYEQYF
TRBJ1-2,NA,TRBV3-1/TRBV3-2,NA,TGTGCCAGCAGCCGAGGGGGTGACTATGGCTACACCTTC,CASSRGGDYGYTF
TRBJ2-5,NA,TRBV4-1,NA,TGCGCCAGCAGCCAAGATCCCACAGGGCTTCAAGAGACCCAGTACTTC,CASSQDPTGLQETQYF
TRBJ1-2,once,TRBV30,TRBD1,TGTGCCTGGAGCCCATATACAGGGGGTGGCTACACCTTC,CAWSPYTGGGYTF
TRBJ2-1,NA,TRBV2,TRBD2,TGTGCCAGCAGTGAAGCAATACTAGCGGCCTACAATGAGCAGTTCTTC,CASSEAILAAYNEQFF
TRBJ2-1,NA,TRBV24-1,NA,TGTGCCACCAGTGATTGGCCGTCGCGGAGCAATGAGCAGTTCTTC,CATSDWPSRSNEQFF
TRBJ2-7,NA,TRBV30,NA,TGTGCCTGGAGTGTCACCTACGAGCAGTACTTC,CAWSVTYEQYF
TRBJ1-2,NA,TRBV7-2,TRBD1,TGTGCCAGCAGCTCCCGGGACAGAAGGGGCTACACCTTC,CASSSRDRRGYTF
TRBJ2-6,NA,TRBV5-5,TRBD1,TGTGCCAGCAGCACCCAGGGGGCTGGGGCCAACGTCCTGACTTTC,CASSTQGAGANVLTF
TRBJ1-2,NA,TRBV12-3/TRBV12-4,TRBD1,TGTGCCAGCGGGGGTATAGGGGGCAATGGCTACACCTTC,CASGGIGGNGYTF
TRBJ2-4,NA,TRBV9,NA,TGTGCCAGCAGCGTAGCTGGGGGGACGACGAACATTCAGTACTTC,CASSVAGGTTNIQYF
TRBJ1-5,once,TRBV2,NA,TGTGCCAGCAGAGGGGTGAGGGGGAAGGATGGACTCAATCAGCCCCAGCATTTT,CASRGVRGKDGLNQPQHF
TRBJ2-7,few,TRBV10-3,NA,TGTGCCATCAGCACACCATCCGGACAAAGCAACGAGCAGTACTTC,CAISTPSGQSNEQYF
TRBJ2-7,once,TRBV5-4,TRBD2,TGTGCCAGCAGCTCAAGGACTAGCTCTTTCTCAGCCTACGAGCAGTACTTC,CASSSRTSSFSAYEQYF
TRBJ2-5,few,TRBV6-7,TRBD2,TGTGCCAGCAGTTACTGTAAGCGGGGGGCCCAAGAGACCCAGTACTTC,CASSYCKRGAQETQYF
TRBJ1-1,NA,TRBV7-9,NA,TGTGCCAGCAGCTCTCCGACGGGAGTGAACACTGAAGCTTTCTTT,CASSSPTGVNTEAFF
TRBJ2-6,NA,TRBV28,NA,TGTGCCAGCAGTACTGACCAGGGCTCCTACTCTGGGGCCAACGTCCTGACTTTC,CASSTDQGSYSGANVLTF
TRBJ1-2,NA,TRBV25-1,TRBD1,TGTGCCAGCAGTGATTCACAGGGGCGCTATGGCTACACCTTC,CASSDSQGRYGYTF
TRBJ1-5,NA,TRBV6-6,TRBD1,TGTGCCAGCAGTTACAGGACAGGGGGCATCAATCAGCCCCAGCATTTT,CASSYRTGGINQPQHF
TRBJ2-3,NA,TRBV7-6,TRBD1,TGTGCCAGCAGCCCGGACAGGGCTAGCACAGATACGCAGTATTTT,CASSPDRASTDTQYF
TRBJ2-7,NA,TRBV4-1,TRBD2,TGCGCCAGCAGCCAAGAGGGACCGGGACTAGCTGTATACGAGCAGTACTTC,CASSQEGPGLAVYEQYF
TRBJ2-3,NA,TRBV28,NA,TGTGCCAGCCAGCCGGGAAGCACAGATACGCAGTATTTT,CASQPGSTDTQYF
TRBJ1-1,NA,TRBV12-3/TRBV12-4,TRBD1,TGTGCCAGCACCTACAGGGGCTACACTGAAGCTTTCTTT,CASTYRGYTEAFF
TRBJ2-7,NA,TRBV28,TRBD2,TGTGCCAGTGGGGTAGCGGGAGAGAACGAGCAGTACTTC,CASGVAGENEQYF
TRBJ2-1,NA,TRBV7-3,NA,TGTGCCAGCAATAGGGACTCTCGAACGGTACACAATGAGCAGTTCTTC,CASNRDSRTVHNEQFF
TRBJ1-3,NA,TRBV2,NA,TGTGCCAGCAGTGGCGAGATCTCTGGAAACACCATATATTTT,CASSGEISGNTIYF
TRBJ1-2,NA,TRBV2,NA,TGTGCCAGCAGTGATTCTACCACTAACTATGGCTACACCTTC,CASSDSTTNYGYTF
TRBJ1-4,NA,TRBV28,TRBD1,TGTGCCAGCAGTATCTCCGGGACAGGGGTTGAAAAACTGTTTTTT,CASSISGTGVEKLFF
TRBJ1-1,NA,TRBV2,NA,TGTGCCAGCAGTGTGGAATGGGGCCTCGGTGCTGAAGCTTTCTTT,CASSVEWGLGAEAFF